Listed below are T cell receptor beta chains from one sample, sequenced in a study of cytomegalovirus exposure and HLA in healthy donors. Profiling relied on immunoSEQ multiplex PCR, and the TCRdb table lists in-frame clones only, not all of them. The sample consists of approximately 160,000 clones, almost 85% of them appearing once. Sample: PBMCs. Receptors originate from a man aged 25 to 40 in good health and CMV-seropositive. The CDR3 runs from the conserved cysteine through the conserved F or W. A D gene is named only where the DNA matches it firmly. For some rows the clone size is stated as once, few or many, or as a class when expanded; others skip it.

d_gene: -
j_gene: TRBJ1-5
abundance: -
v_gene: TRBV5-8
len: 13
CDR3aa: CASNPQGAEPQHF
CDR3nt: TGTGCCAGCAACCCGCAGGGTGCCGAGCCCCAGCATTTT

d_gene: -
j_gene: TRBJ2-7
abundance: few
v_gene: TRBV28
len: 14
CDR3aa: CASTLNPFEDEQYF
CDR3nt: TGTGCCAGCACCCTTAATCCCTTCGAGGACGAGCAGTACTTC

d_gene: -
j_gene: TRBJ1-6
abundance: -
v_gene: TRBV19
len: 14
CDR3aa: CASSIGQYNSPLHF
CDR3nt: TGTGCCAGTAGTATTGGTCAGTATAATTCACCCCTCCACTTT

d_gene: TRBD1
j_gene: TRBJ1-2
abundance: few
v_gene: TRBV28
len: 14
CDR3aa: CASSLTGQNYGYTF
CDR3nt: TGTGCCAGCAGTTTAACGGGACAGAACTATGGCTACACCTTC

d_gene: TRBD1
j_gene: TRBJ1-1
abundance: -
v_gene: TRBV28
len: 15
CDR3aa: CASRPLDRAFTEAFF
CDR3nt: TGTGCCAGCAGACCCCTGGACAGGGCGTTCACTGAAGCTTTCTTT

d_gene: TRBD1
j_gene: TRBJ2-6
abundance: -
v_gene: TRBV7-3
len: 16
CDR3aa: CASTLEGASGANVLTF
CDR3nt: TGTGCCAGCACCCTCGAGGGGGCCTCTGGGGCCAACGTCCTGACTTTC

d_gene: TRBD2
j_gene: TRBJ2-7
abundance: -
v_gene: TRBV7-9
len: 12
CDR3aa: CASSPSGSEQYF
CDR3nt: TGTGCCAGCAGCCCGAGCGGGAGCGAGCAGTACTTC

d_gene: -
j_gene: TRBJ1-5
abundance: -
v_gene: TRBV7-2
len: 15
CDR3aa: CASSLNGQGDQPQHF
CDR3nt: TGTGCCAGCAGCTTGAACGGCCAGGGTGATCAGCCCCAGCATTTT

d_gene: TRBD1
j_gene: TRBJ2-4
abundance: -
v_gene: TRBV30
len: 14
CDR3aa: CAWSGDSPQNIQYF
CDR3nt: TGTGCCTGGAGCGGGGACAGTCCCCAAAACATTCAGTACTTC

d_gene: TRBD1
j_gene: TRBJ2-7
abundance: -
v_gene: TRBV19
len: 15
CDR3aa: CASSISWTGDYEQYF
CDR3nt: TGTGCCAGTAGTATATCTTGGACAGGGGACTACGAGCAGTACTTC

d_gene: TRBD1
j_gene: TRBJ2-7
abundance: -
v_gene: TRBV10-3
len: 11
CDR3aa: CATGTGHEQYF
CDR3nt: TGTGCCACCGGGACAGGGCACGAGCAGTACTTC

d_gene: -
j_gene: TRBJ2-5
abundance: -
v_gene: TRBV7-9
len: 14
CDR3aa: CASSPRDFQETQYF
CDR3nt: TGTGCCAGCAGCCCACGGGACTTCCAAGAGACCCAGTACTTC

d_gene: -
j_gene: TRBJ2-7
abundance: -
v_gene: TRBV7-2
len: 15
CDR3aa: CASTQAGQSSYEQYF
CDR3nt: TGTGCCAGCACCCAGGCGGGACAGAGCTCCTACGAGCAGTACTTC

d_gene: -
j_gene: TRBJ2-7
abundance: -
v_gene: TRBV9
len: 13
CDR3aa: CASSAQKGAEQYF
CDR3nt: TGTGCCAGCAGCGCCCAGAAAGGGGCCGAGCAGTACTTC

d_gene: TRBD2
j_gene: TRBJ2-3
abundance: -
v_gene: TRBV7-3
len: 16
CDR3aa: CASSLSSGGAGDTQYF
CDR3nt: TGTGCCAGCAGCTTGAGTAGCGGGGGGGCTGGCGATACGCAGTATTTT

d_gene: TRBD1
j_gene: TRBJ1-2
abundance: -
v_gene: TRBV9
len: 13
CDR3aa: CASSAQGNYGYTF
CDR3nt: TGTGCCAGCAGTGCACAGGGGAACTATGGCTACACCTTC

d_gene: -
j_gene: TRBJ1-5
abundance: -
v_gene: TRBV19
len: 15
CDR3aa: CASSIATLSNQPQHF
CDR3nt: TGTGCCAGTAGTATAGCGACTCTTAGCAATCAGCCCCAGCATTTT

d_gene: -
j_gene: TRBJ1-2
abundance: once
v_gene: TRBV5-5
len: 17
CDR3aa: CASSFRGDGEANYGYTF
CDR3nt: TGTGCCAGCAGCTTTCGGGGGGACGGTGAAGCTAACTATGGCTACACCTTC

d_gene: TRBD2
j_gene: TRBJ2-3
abundance: -
v_gene: TRBV19
len: 14
CDR3aa: CATKTSGSADTQYF
CDR3nt: TGTGCCACCAAAACTAGCGGGAGCGCAGATACGCAGTATTTT

d_gene: TRBD1
j_gene: TRBJ2-2
abundance: -
v_gene: TRBV5-1
len: 15
CDR3aa: CASRSGQGYTGELFF
CDR3nt: TGCGCCAGCAGATCTGGACAGGGCTACACCGGGGAGCTGTTTTTT

d_gene: -
j_gene: TRBJ1-4
abundance: -
v_gene: TRBV9
len: 13
CDR3aa: CASSPGLNEKLFF
CDR3nt: TGTGCCAGCAGCCCGGGTCTTAATGAAAAACTGTTTTTT

d_gene: TRBD2
j_gene: TRBJ2-1
abundance: -
v_gene: TRBV6-5
len: 16
CDR3aa: CASSYQGLAGVYEQFF
CDR3nt: TGTGCCAGCAGTTACCAAGGACTAGCGGGGGTCTATGAGCAGTTCTTC

d_gene: -
j_gene: TRBJ2-5
abundance: -
v_gene: TRBV15
len: 12
CDR3aa: CATSRVSETQYF
CDR3nt: TGTGCCACCAGCAGAGTATCAGAGACCCAGTACTTC

d_gene: -
j_gene: TRBJ1-2
abundance: few
v_gene: TRBV2
len: 13
CDR3aa: CASSEVEGVGYTF
CDR3nt: TGTGCCAGCAGTGAAGTAGAAGGGGTTGGCTACACCTTC

d_gene: TRBD2
j_gene: TRBJ2-3
abundance: once
v_gene: TRBV18
len: 17
CDR3aa: CASSPLRLAGSTDTQYF
CDR3nt: TGTGCCAGCTCACCCCTAAGACTAGCGGGGTCCACAGATACGCAGTATTTT

d_gene: TRBD1
j_gene: TRBJ1-3
abundance: -
v_gene: TRBV5-6
len: 12
CDR3aa: CASSLLGQGQYF
CDR3nt: TGTGCCAGCAGCTTATTGGGACAGGGCCAATATTTT

d_gene: -
j_gene: TRBJ1-6
abundance: -
v_gene: TRBV7-2
len: 14
CDR3aa: CAPSSFGGDSPLHF
CDR3nt: TGTGCCCCTAGCAGCTTCGGGGGGGATTCACCCCTCCACTTT

d_gene: TRBD1
j_gene: TRBJ1-1
abundance: -
v_gene: TRBV5-4
len: 11
CDR3aa: CASSLGTGTFF
CDR3nt: TGTGCCAGCAGCTTGGGGACAGGGACTTTCTTT

d_gene: -
j_gene: TRBJ2-2
abundance: -
v_gene: TRBV7-2
len: 15
CDR3aa: CASSLLTGEVGELFF
CDR3nt: TGTGCCAGCAGCTTACTAACGGGAGAGGTCGGGGAGCTGTTTTTT

d_gene: TRBD2
j_gene: TRBJ2-1
abundance: -
v_gene: TRBV7-6
len: 14
CDR3aa: CASSFGASGNEQFF
CDR3nt: TGTGCCAGCAGCTTCGGGGCTAGCGGTAATGAGCAGTTCTTC

d_gene: TRBD1
j_gene: TRBJ1-5
abundance: once
v_gene: TRBV27
len: 16
CDR3aa: CASSSGQGKPKQPQHF
CDR3nt: TGTGCCAGCAGTTCAGGACAGGGAAAGCCCAAGCAGCCCCAGCATTTT

d_gene: -
j_gene: TRBJ1-4
abundance: -
v_gene: TRBV7-9
len: 14
CDR3aa: CASSLSGAGEKLFF
CDR3nt: TGTGCCAGCAGCCTCAGCGGCGCGGGGGAAAAACTGTTTTTT

d_gene: TRBD1
j_gene: TRBJ2-3
abundance: -
v_gene: TRBV27
len: 15
CDR3aa: CASSSHLTGADTQYF
CDR3nt: TGTGCCAGCAGTTCTCACTTGACAGGGGCAGATACGCAGTATTTT

d_gene: TRBD2
j_gene: TRBJ2-1
abundance: -
v_gene: TRBV6-1
len: 16
CDR3aa: CASSEIAGAIYNEQFF
CDR3nt: TGTGCCAGCAGTGAAATAGCGGGAGCCATTTACAATGAGCAGTTCTTC

d_gene: -
j_gene: TRBJ2-3
abundance: -
v_gene: TRBV7-9
len: 14
CDR3aa: CASSLEGLADTQYF
CDR3nt: TGTGCCAGCAGCTTAGAGGGGCTGGCAGATACGCAGTATTTT

d_gene: -
j_gene: TRBJ2-7
abundance: -
v_gene: TRBV1
len: 15
CDR3aa: CTSSQGDHSSYEQYF
CDR3nt: TGCACCAGCAGCCAAGGAGATCACAGTTCCTACGAGCAGTACTTC

d_gene: TRBD1
j_gene: TRBJ2-3
abundance: -
v_gene: TRBV13
len: 15
CDR3aa: CASSLTGRGTDTQYF
CDR3nt: TGTGCCAGCAGCTTGACAGGGCGCGGCACAGATACGCAGTATTTT

d_gene: -
j_gene: TRBJ1-2
abundance: -
v_gene: TRBV2
len: 13
CDR3aa: CASNSIGRDGYTF
CDR3nt: TGTGCCAGCAATTCAATCGGGAGGGATGGCTACACCTTC

d_gene: -
j_gene: TRBJ1-3
abundance: -
v_gene: TRBV18
len: 14
CDR3aa: CASSPLDSGNTIYF
CDR3nt: TGTGCCAGCTCACCATTAGACTCTGGAAACACCATATATTTT

d_gene: -
j_gene: TRBJ2-2
abundance: -
v_gene: TRBV7-2
len: 12
CDR3aa: CASSLRRGELFF
CDR3nt: TGTGCCAGCAGCTTACGGAGGGGGGAGCTGTTTTTT

d_gene: TRBD2
j_gene: TRBJ2-5
abundance: few
v_gene: TRBV6-5
len: 15
CDR3aa: CASSYSNSGEETQYF
CDR3nt: TGTGCCAGCAGTTACTCGAACAGCGGGGAAGAGACCCAGTACTTC

d_gene: -
j_gene: TRBJ2-2
abundance: -
v_gene: TRBV6-1
len: 13
CDR3aa: CASSDQYSGELFF
CDR3nt: TGTGCCAGCAGTGACCAGTATTCCGGGGAGCTGTTTTTT

d_gene: -
j_gene: TRBJ2-7
abundance: -
v_gene: TRBV7-3
len: 15
CDR3aa: CASSLYGSPSYEQYF
CDR3nt: TGTGCCAGCAGCTTATATGGGAGCCCCTCCTACGAGCAGTACTTC

d_gene: -
j_gene: TRBJ1-1
abundance: -
v_gene: TRBV9
len: 14
CDR3aa: CASSVAGGTTEAFF
CDR3nt: TGTGCCAGCAGCGTAGCAGGAGGGACTACTGAAGCTTTCTTT